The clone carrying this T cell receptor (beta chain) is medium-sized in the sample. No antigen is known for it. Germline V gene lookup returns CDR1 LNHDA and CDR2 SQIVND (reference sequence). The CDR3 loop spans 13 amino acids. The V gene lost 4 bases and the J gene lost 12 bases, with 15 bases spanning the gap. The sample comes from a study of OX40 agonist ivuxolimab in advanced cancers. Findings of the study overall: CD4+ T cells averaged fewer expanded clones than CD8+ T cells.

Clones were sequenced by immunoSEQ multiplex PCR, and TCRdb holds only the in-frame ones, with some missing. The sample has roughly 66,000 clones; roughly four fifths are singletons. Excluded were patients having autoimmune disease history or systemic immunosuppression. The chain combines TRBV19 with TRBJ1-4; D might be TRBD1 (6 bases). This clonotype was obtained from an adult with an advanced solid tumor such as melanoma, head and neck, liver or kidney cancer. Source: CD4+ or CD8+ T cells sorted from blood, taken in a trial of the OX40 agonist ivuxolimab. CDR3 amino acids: CASSKNGEGELFF. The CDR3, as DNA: TGTGCCAGTAGTAAGAATGGGGAGGGGGAACTGTTTTTT. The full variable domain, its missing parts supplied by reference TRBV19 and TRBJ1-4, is DGGITQSPKYLFRKEGQNVTLSCEQNLNHDAMYWYRQDPGQGLRLIYYSQIVNDFQKGDIAEGYSVSREKKESFPLTVTSAQKNPTAFYLCASSKNGEGELFFGSGTQLSVL.